This TCR beta chain was documented in a study of T cell responses to AZD1222 COVID-19 vaccine. Second doses at about 4 or about 12 weeks were pooled. Study results and caveats: Possibly, clonal diversity was underestimated; donors were largely white British and included more females. Reportedly, nearly half the spike-specific TCRs target unmutated variant regions.

The CDR3 consists of 16 residues. The V and J ends lost 1 base and 4 bases, in that order; junction bases with no gene match: 9. Germline CDR1 MNHNS, CDR2 SASEGT. On this clone itself: Its antigen is undetermined.

The table came from immunoSEQ multiplex PCR; TCRdb's copy has only in-frame clones and leaves some out. The sample consists of more than 120,000 clones, roughly 92% of them appearing once. V and J are TRBV6-1 and TRBJ1-2; 7 bases agree with TRBD1. The TCR originated in an adult who received the AZD1222 COVID-19 vaccine. Source: peripheral blood, taken 28 days after the second AZD1222 dose. CDR3 bases: TGTGCCAGCAGTGAAGACCCGGCTGCAGGGGGCTATGGCTACACCTTC. As protein: CASSEDPAAGGYGYTF.